The rows below give T cell receptor beta chains drawn from one sample of a study of identical twins. TCRdb reanalysed the 5' RACE reads using MiXCR and keeps one entry per CDR3 protein. Seen here are about 900,000 distinct CDR3 sequences, about 12% observed once, and the top ten hold around 1.5%. These data were likewise used in another study, on yellow fever vaccine responses in identical twins.

The sequenced material came from PBMCs. The receptors come from a woman younger than 30 in good health. Both conserved end residues are trimmed from each CDR3. Some rows have no size entry. The others give once, few or many, or a class for an expanded clone.

CDR3 | J | size | V
ASSWGRENTGELF | TRBJ2-2 | many | TRBV5-1
SVNVRGGGELF | TRBJ2-2 | . | TRBV29-1
ASSPGRGVASGNTIY | TRBJ1-3 | . | TRBV5-1
ASSFTRTGHGYT | TRBJ1-2 | few | TRBV5-1
SANKGASGREDIQY | TRBJ2-4 | few | TRBV20-1
SAQLAEVTDTQY | TRBJ2-3 | . | TRBV20-1
ASSRDPQLY | TRBJ2-3 | . | TRBV12-3/TRBV12-4
ASAPSGVVDTQY | TRBJ2-3 | . | TRBV7-2
ASSLASAANTGELF | TRBJ2-2 | . | TRBV11-2
ASSFRPGLAGGPLEETQY | TRBJ2-5 | . | TRBV5-6
ASSQLQGSRQPQH | TRBJ1-5 | . | TRBV4-1
AISDQNSRDLNPGSSYNEQF | TRBJ2-1 | . | TRBV10-3
ASSLDGLIQETQY | TRBJ2-5 | . | TRBV5-6
STRQTASYNEQF | TRBJ2-1 | . | TRBV29-1
ASSLFAEKHGYT | TRBJ1-2 | . | TRBV7-9
ASSYSGRNTEAF | TRBJ1-1 | many | TRBV6-5
ASSLVSGTYEQY | TRBJ2-7 | . | TRBV5-5
ASSDILGTDTQY | TRBJ2-3 | . | TRBV2
ASSLDSAPNQPQH | TRBJ1-5 | few | TRBV5-1
ASSLVSASTDTQY | TRBJ2-3 | . | TRBV5-1
ASSLSYWDTNTGELF | TRBJ2-2 | few | TRBV5-6
ASSMDTLPETF | TRBJ1-1 | many | TRBV19
ASSQPGQVGNQPQH | TRBJ1-5 | many | TRBV12-3/TRBV12-4
ASRSPGVGFNEQF | TRBJ2-1 | few | TRBV7-9
ASSHDRGSDSPLH | TRBJ1-6 | many | TRBV4-1
ASSYRDIINGELF | TRBJ2-2 | . | TRBV12-3/TRBV12-4
ASSLGHPTDTQY | TRBJ2-3 | many | TRBV6-5
ASTLTSGTTVSYNEQF | TRBJ2-1 | few | TRBV12-3/TRBV12-4
ASSQGRTGGFEKLF | TRBJ1-4 | many | TRBV4-1
ASRAGHTNTEAF | TRBJ1-1 | . | TRBV7-8
ASSLVSPDTQY | TRBJ2-3 | many | TRBV28
SANRDSNSPLH | TRBJ1-6 | . | TRBV20-1
ASTFTSGSGTDTQY | TRBJ2-3 | few | TRBV6-5
ASSLLGLSTGELF | TRBJ2-2 | few | TRBV12-3/TRBV12-4
ASSSGPRRETNTEAF | TRBJ1-1 | . | TRBV5-1
ASSFLAGVTDTQY | TRBJ2-3 | many | TRBV7-2
ASTTGHQETQY | TRBJ2-5 | few | TRBV5-1
ASSYSSGGTDTQY | TRBJ2-3 | many | TRBV5-1
ASSETRPPYEQY | TRBJ2-7 | . | TRBV6-2/TRBV6-3
ASSLGGRVRLETQY | TRBJ2-5 | few | TRBV5-4
ASSDDLAGGINEQF | TRBJ2-1 | . | TRBV2
ASSWTSDQPQH | TRBJ1-5 | few | TRBV12-3/TRBV12-4
ASSLGGVSFYEQY | TRBJ2-7 | . | TRBV11-2
SAGSDRYNSPLH | TRBJ1-6 | . | TRBV20-1
ASSLLGLAGGQETQY | TRBJ2-5 | many | TRBV5-1
ASSGSTAVYSPLH | TRBJ1-6 | . | TRBV6-1
ASSYRRGTGELF | TRBJ2-2 | few | TRBV7-8
ASSKVDEQF | TRBJ2-1 | few | TRBV7-9
ASGSIYNEQF | TRBJ2-1 | . | TRBV6-5
ASSPLTANTEAF | TRBJ1-1 | many | TRBV12-3/TRBV12-4
SAREPGLLGNIQY | TRBJ2-4 | few | TRBV20-1
ASSRLGEQF | TRBJ2-1 | many | TRBV12-3/TRBV12-4
ATSDRKTGKIGQPQH | TRBJ1-5 | few | TRBV24-1